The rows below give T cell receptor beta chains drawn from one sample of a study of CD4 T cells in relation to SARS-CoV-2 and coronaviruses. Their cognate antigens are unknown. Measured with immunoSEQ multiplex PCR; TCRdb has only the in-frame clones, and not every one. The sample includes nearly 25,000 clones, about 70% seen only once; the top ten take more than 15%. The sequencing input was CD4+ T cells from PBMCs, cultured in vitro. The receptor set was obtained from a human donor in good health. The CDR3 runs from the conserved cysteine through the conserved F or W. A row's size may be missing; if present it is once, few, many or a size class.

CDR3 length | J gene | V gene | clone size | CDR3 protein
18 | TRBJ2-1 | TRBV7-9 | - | CASSQGTSGGGSYNEQFF
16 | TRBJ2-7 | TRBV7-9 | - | CASSLVLHENSYEQYF
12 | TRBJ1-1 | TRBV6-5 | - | CASRTVNTEAFF
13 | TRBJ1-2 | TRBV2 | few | CAGQGVGGVGYTF
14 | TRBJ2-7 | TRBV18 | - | CASSPDFREYEQYF
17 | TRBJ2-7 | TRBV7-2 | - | CASMIHFGGQASYEQYF
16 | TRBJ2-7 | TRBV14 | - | CASSGRPGRGSYEQYF
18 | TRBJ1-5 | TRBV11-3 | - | CASSLVLLLATGNQPQHF
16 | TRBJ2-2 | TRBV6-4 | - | CASSVRTGGNTGELFF
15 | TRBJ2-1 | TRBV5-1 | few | CASSFPSGTYNEQFF
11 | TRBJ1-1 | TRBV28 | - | CASSFGAEAFF
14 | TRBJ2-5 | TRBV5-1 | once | CASSDRGLGETQYF